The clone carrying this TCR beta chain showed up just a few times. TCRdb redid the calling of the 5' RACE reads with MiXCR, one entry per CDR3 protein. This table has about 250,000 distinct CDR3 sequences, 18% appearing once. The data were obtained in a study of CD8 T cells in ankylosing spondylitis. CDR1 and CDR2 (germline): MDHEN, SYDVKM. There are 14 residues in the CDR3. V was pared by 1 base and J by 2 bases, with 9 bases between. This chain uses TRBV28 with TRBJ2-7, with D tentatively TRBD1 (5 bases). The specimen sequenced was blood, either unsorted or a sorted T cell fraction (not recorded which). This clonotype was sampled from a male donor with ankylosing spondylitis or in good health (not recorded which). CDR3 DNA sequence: TGTGCCAGCAGTTTATATCAGGGAACCTACGAGCAGTACTTC. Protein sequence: CASSLYQGTYEQYF.